These T cell receptor beta chains were read from a single sample in a study of blood T cell repertoires in COVID-19. Generated by immunoSEQ multiplex PCR, the TCRdb table keeps only in-frame clones and is missing some. The profile covers approximately 160,000 clones, with around 80% appearing a single time and about 10% taken by the ten largest. Sample: peripheral blood. These receptors were collected from a woman older than 75 with active or convalescent COVID-19. Each CDR3 is given with its conserved first and last residue. The order of the fields is clone size, V gene, D gene, J gene, CDR3 DNA, CDR3 protein. The D gene is left open where the match is weak. Clone sizes are given selectively: once, few, many, or a class where the clone is expanded.

abundance: -
v_gene: TRBV2
d_gene: -
j_gene: TRBJ2-7
CDR3nt: TGTGCCAGCAGTGTTCAGGGCCACGAGCAGTACTTC
CDR3aa: CASSVQGHEQYF

abundance: -
v_gene: TRBV12-3/TRBV12-4
d_gene: TRBD2
j_gene: TRBJ2-5
CDR3nt: TGTGCCAGCAGTTTGGGGGGGCAAGAGACCCAGTACTTC
CDR3aa: CASSLGGQETQYF

abundance: -
v_gene: TRBV25-1
d_gene: TRBD1
j_gene: TRBJ1-6
CDR3nt: TGTGCCAGCAGTGAATATCGTACAGGGGATTCACCCCTCCACTTT
CDR3aa: CASSEYRTGDSPLHF

abundance: -
v_gene: TRBV6-2/TRBV6-3
d_gene: TRBD1
j_gene: TRBJ1-2
CDR3nt: TGTGCCAGCAGTTCCCTCCCGACAGGGAACTATGGCTACACCTTC
CDR3aa: CASSSLPTGNYGYTF

abundance: -
v_gene: TRBV11-3
d_gene: TRBD1
j_gene: TRBJ2-2
CDR3nt: TGTGCCAGCAGCGTAGGGACAGGGGCTCCCGGAGCTGACACCGGGGAGCTGTTTTTT
CDR3aa: CASSVGTGAPGADTGELFF

abundance: -
v_gene: TRBV6-5
d_gene: TRBD2
j_gene: TRBJ2-6
CDR3nt: TGTGCCAGCAGGGCGGGAGATACTGGGGCCAACGTCCTGACTTTC
CDR3aa: CASRAGDTGANVLTF

abundance: few
v_gene: TRBV5-4
d_gene: TRBD1
j_gene: TRBJ2-2
CDR3nt: TGTGCCAGCAGCCCGGACAGGCGGAACACCGGGGAGCTGTTTTTT
CDR3aa: CASSPDRRNTGELFF

abundance: once
v_gene: TRBV18
d_gene: -
j_gene: TRBJ2-1
CDR3nt: TGTGCCAGCTCCCGAGATGAGCAGTTCTTC
CDR3aa: CASSRDEQFF

abundance: -
v_gene: TRBV18
d_gene: -
j_gene: TRBJ1-2
CDR3nt: TGTGCCAGCTCACCATCGGGGGTCGTCTATGGCTACACCTTC
CDR3aa: CASSPSGVVYGYTF

abundance: -
v_gene: TRBV7-3
d_gene: TRBD2
j_gene: TRBJ2-2
CDR3nt: TGTGCCAGCAGCTTAACAGCGGGGGCGCACACCGGGGAGCTGTTTTTT
CDR3aa: CASSLTAGAHTGELFF

abundance: -
v_gene: TRBV19
d_gene: TRBD2
j_gene: TRBJ2-1
CDR3nt: TGTGCCAGTAGTACCTTACCGGGTAGCGGGGGGGCCAATGAGCAGTTCTTC
CDR3aa: CASSTLPGSGGANEQFF

abundance: -
v_gene: TRBV20-1
d_gene: -
j_gene: TRBJ1-4
CDR3nt: TGCAGTGCTACCGAGAATGAAAAACTGTTTTTT
CDR3aa: CSATENEKLFF

abundance: few
v_gene: TRBV4-3
d_gene: TRBD2
j_gene: TRBJ2-3
CDR3nt: TGCGCCAGCAGCCTGGCGGGGGGGGACACAGATACGCAGTATTTT
CDR3aa: CASSLAGGDTDTQYF

abundance: once
v_gene: TRBV10-3
d_gene: -
j_gene: TRBJ1-2
CDR3nt: TGTGCCATCAGCCAACCCCCTCAGGATCCCGGCTACACCTTC
CDR3aa: CAISQPPQDPGYTF

abundance: -
v_gene: TRBV4-2
d_gene: TRBD2
j_gene: TRBJ2-1
CDR3nt: TGTGCCAGCAGCCAACAACTCCGGACTAGCGATGAGCAGTTCTTC
CDR3aa: CASSQQLRTSDEQFF

abundance: -
v_gene: TRBV30
d_gene: TRBD1
j_gene: TRBJ2-1
CDR3nt: TGTGCCTGCAAAGGGTGCTATAAGGGGGCGGACAATGAGCAGTTCTTC
CDR3aa: CACKGCYKGADNEQFF

abundance: -
v_gene: TRBV12-3/TRBV12-4
d_gene: -
j_gene: TRBJ2-2
CDR3nt: TGTGCCAGCAGTTCCCGCGGCACCGGGGAGCTGTTTTTT
CDR3aa: CASSSRGTGELFF

abundance: -
v_gene: TRBV6-5
d_gene: -
j_gene: TRBJ1-3
CDR3nt: TGTGCCAGCAGTTACTCGGCACAGGGAAACACCATATATTTT
CDR3aa: CASSYSAQGNTIYF

abundance: -
v_gene: TRBV6-5
d_gene: TRBD1
j_gene: TRBJ1-5
CDR3nt: TGTGCCAGCTCAGGGGGACAGCCCAATCAGCCCCAGCATTTT
CDR3aa: CASSGGQPNQPQHF

abundance: -
v_gene: TRBV7-9
d_gene: -
j_gene: TRBJ2-6
CDR3nt: TGTGCCAGCAGCTTGATGAGCTCTGGGGCCAACGTCCTGACTTTC
CDR3aa: CASSLMSSGANVLTF

abundance: -
v_gene: TRBV11-2
d_gene: TRBD1
j_gene: TRBJ1-2
CDR3nt: TGTGCCAGCAGCCTCCTAACAGGGGGGAGCTACACCTTC
CDR3aa: CASSLLTGGSYTF

abundance: -
v_gene: TRBV19
d_gene: TRBD1
j_gene: TRBJ1-6
CDR3nt: TGTGCCAGTAGTACGACAGGGGTTGGTAATTCACCCCTCCACTTT
CDR3aa: CASSTTGVGNSPLHF

abundance: -
v_gene: TRBV13
d_gene: TRBD1
j_gene: TRBJ2-7
CDR3nt: TGTGCCAGCAGCTCCAGGGGGCACGCGTATTACGAGCAGTACTTC
CDR3aa: CASSSRGHAYYEQYF

abundance: -
v_gene: TRBV7-8
d_gene: TRBD1
j_gene: TRBJ1-1
CDR3nt: TGTGCCAGCAGCCCAGGACAGGGGGGAGCTTTCTTT
CDR3aa: CASSPGQGGAFF

abundance: -
v_gene: TRBV6-6
d_gene: -
j_gene: TRBJ2-3
CDR3nt: TGTGCCAGCAGTTACGTCGGGAGCACAGATACGCAGTATTTT
CDR3aa: CASSYVGSTDTQYF

abundance: -
v_gene: TRBV4-1
d_gene: -
j_gene: TRBJ1-4
CDR3nt: TGCGCCAGCAGCCAAAACTCCAGGGAAGGACTGTTTTTT
CDR3aa: CASSQNSREGLFF

abundance: -
v_gene: TRBV7-2
d_gene: TRBD1
j_gene: TRBJ1-4
CDR3nt: TGTGCCAGCAGCATGGACAGGGGTCGGACTAATGAAAAACTGTTTTTT
CDR3aa: CASSMDRGRTNEKLFF

abundance: -
v_gene: TRBV7-9
d_gene: -
j_gene: TRBJ1-2
CDR3nt: TGTGCCAGCAGCATAATAAGCGTTAACTATGGCTACACCTTC
CDR3aa: CASSIISVNYGYTF

abundance: -
v_gene: TRBV27
d_gene: TRBD1
j_gene: TRBJ2-1
CDR3nt: TGTGCCAGCAGTACTGGACAGGGGAACAATGAGCAGTTCTTC
CDR3aa: CASSTGQGNNEQFF

abundance: few
v_gene: TRBV10-2
d_gene: -
j_gene: TRBJ2-1
CDR3nt: TGCGCCAGCAGTGAAAAGGACAGTTACAATGAGCAGTTCTTC
CDR3aa: CASSEKDSYNEQFF

abundance: -
v_gene: TRBV7-2
d_gene: -
j_gene: TRBJ2-1
CDR3nt: TGTGCCAGCAGCTCTGCCCGAGGGAATGAGCAGTTCTTC
CDR3aa: CASSSARGNEQFF

abundance: once
v_gene: TRBV6-6
d_gene: -
j_gene: TRBJ2-3
CDR3nt: TGTGCCAGCAGTTACCTCGATCAGGATACGCAGTATTTT
CDR3aa: CASSYLDQDTQYF

abundance: -
v_gene: TRBV5-1
d_gene: TRBD1
j_gene: TRBJ1-2
CDR3nt: TGCGCCAGCAGATTAGGACCGATAGGGGGCCTATATGGCTACACCTTC
CDR3aa: CASRLGPIGGLYGYTF

abundance: -
v_gene: TRBV19
d_gene: -
j_gene: TRBJ2-1
CDR3nt: TGTGCCAGTAGTTCTCAGAAGTCGGGGAATGAGCAGTTCTTC
CDR3aa: CASSSQKSGNEQFF

abundance: -
v_gene: TRBV29-1
d_gene: TRBD1
j_gene: TRBJ1-4
CDR3nt: TGCAGCGTTGAAGATGTCTTGTCAGGGGGAGGTGAAAAACTGTTTTTT
CDR3aa: CSVEDVLSGGGEKLFF

abundance: -
v_gene: TRBV18
d_gene: -
j_gene: TRBJ2-1
CDR3nt: TGTGCCAGCTCACCACCTATGGGGACTGTGTTGTACAATGAGCAGTTCTTC
CDR3aa: CASSPPMGTVLYNEQFF

abundance: -
v_gene: TRBV10-1
d_gene: TRBD2
j_gene: TRBJ2-7
CDR3nt: TGCGCCAGCAGTGAGGTTACTAGCGGGGACTACGAGCAGTACTTC
CDR3aa: CASSEVTSGDYEQYF

abundance: -
v_gene: TRBV7-9
d_gene: -
j_gene: TRBJ1-4
CDR3nt: TGTGCCAGCAGTCAAAGGACAGATGTCAATGAAAAACTGTTTTTT
CDR3aa: CASSQRTDVNEKLFF

abundance: -
v_gene: TRBV7-9
d_gene: -
j_gene: TRBJ2-3
CDR3nt: TGTGCCAGCAGCTTAGTTGGAGCCACAACTACCTCCACAGATACGCAGTATTTT
CDR3aa: CASSLVGATTTSTDTQYF

abundance: -
v_gene: TRBV19
d_gene: -
j_gene: TRBJ2-5
CDR3nt: TGTGCCAGTAGTGGGGCAGTTCGAGAGACCCAGTACTTC
CDR3aa: CASSGAVRETQYF

abundance: once
v_gene: TRBV6-6
d_gene: TRBD2
j_gene: TRBJ2-3
CDR3nt: TGTGCCAGCAGTTACTCTAGGGGGACTAGCTCAGATACGCAGTATTTT
CDR3aa: CASSYSRGTSSDTQYF

abundance: -
v_gene: TRBV10-1
d_gene: -
j_gene: TRBJ2-1
CDR3nt: TGCGCCAGCAGTCGGGGTAATGAGCAGTTCTTC
CDR3aa: CASSRGNEQFF

abundance: -
v_gene: TRBV7-2
d_gene: -
j_gene: TRBJ1-2
CDR3nt: TGTGCCAGCAGCTTCAGTCAGACACGTAACTATGGCTACACCTTC
CDR3aa: CASSFSQTRNYGYTF

abundance: -
v_gene: TRBV6-5
d_gene: TRBD1
j_gene: TRBJ1-2
CDR3nt: TGTGCCAGCAAAGGGGGCGACTATGGCTACACCTTC
CDR3aa: CASKGGDYGYTF

abundance: -
v_gene: TRBV9
d_gene: TRBD1
j_gene: TRBJ2-1
CDR3nt: TGTGCCAGCAGCGTAGGCCCGGGGACAGGTTACAATGAGCAGTTCTTC
CDR3aa: CASSVGPGTGYNEQFF

abundance: -
v_gene: TRBV18
d_gene: -
j_gene: TRBJ1-1
CDR3nt: TGTGCCAGCTCACCAGGCAGTAACACTGAAGCTTTCTTT
CDR3aa: CASSPGSNTEAFF

abundance: -
v_gene: TRBV4-1
d_gene: -
j_gene: TRBJ2-5
CDR3nt: TGCGCCAGCAGCCAGGGGGGGGCTATTGCTCAAGAGACCCAGTACTTC
CDR3aa: CASSQGGAIAQETQYF

abundance: -
v_gene: TRBV3-1/TRBV3-2
d_gene: TRBD2
j_gene: TRBJ2-3
CDR3nt: TGTGCCAGCAGCTCTTCTAGCGGGGGTAGAGATACGCAGTATTTT
CDR3aa: CASSSSSGGRDTQYF

abundance: few
v_gene: TRBV19
d_gene: TRBD1
j_gene: TRBJ1-5
CDR3nt: TGTGCCAGTAGTACGGCGGGGCAGGGGGGTCAGCCCCAGCATTTT
CDR3aa: CASSTAGQGGQPQHF

abundance: -
v_gene: TRBV5-1
d_gene: -
j_gene: TRBJ1-1
CDR3nt: TGCGCCAGCAGTTTGCCTAGGAACACTGAAGCTTTCTTT
CDR3aa: CASSLPRNTEAFF

abundance: -
v_gene: TRBV27
d_gene: -
j_gene: TRBJ1-5
CDR3nt: TGTGCCAGCAGGAGGACACGTGGGGAGCCCCAGCATTTT
CDR3aa: CASRRTRGEPQHF

abundance: -
v_gene: TRBV4-1
d_gene: -
j_gene: TRBJ2-7
CDR3nt: TGCGCCAGCAGCCAGTCTGGTTTCAGCTCCTACGAGCAGTACTTC
CDR3aa: CASSQSGFSSYEQYF

abundance: -
v_gene: TRBV5-5
d_gene: -
j_gene: TRBJ1-1
CDR3nt: TGTGCCAGCAGCTTGGTTCCGAGGGAGGTGAACACTGAAGCTTTCTTT
CDR3aa: CASSLVPREVNTEAFF

abundance: -
v_gene: TRBV29-1
d_gene: TRBD1
j_gene: TRBJ2-3
CDR3nt: TGCAGCGTTACGACAGGGCTCACAGATACGCAGTATTTT
CDR3aa: CSVTTGLTDTQYF

abundance: -
v_gene: TRBV10-3
d_gene: TRBD1
j_gene: TRBJ1-1
CDR3nt: TGTGCCATCAGTACAACGACAGGGGAAACTGAAGCTTTCTTT
CDR3aa: CAISTTTGETEAFF

abundance: few
v_gene: TRBV19
d_gene: TRBD1
j_gene: TRBJ2-4
CDR3nt: TGTGCCAGCCGGGACAGCCTAGCCAAAAACATTCAGTACTTC
CDR3aa: CASRDSLAKNIQYF

abundance: once
v_gene: TRBV19
d_gene: -
j_gene: TRBJ1-5
CDR3nt: TGTGCCAGTAGTATTGTGCAGGGAAGAGGCCAGCCCCAGCATTTT
CDR3aa: CASSIVQGRGQPQHF